This record covers a single T cell receptor beta chain. Authors' analysis steps: Nucleated cell counts were estimated from reference gene primer amplification. The table came from immunoSEQ multiplex PCR; TCRdb's copy has only in-frame clones and leaves some out. V and J calls and clone size come straight from that table; D and trimming were deduced from the DNA. The sample holds 200,000 to 250,000 clones, approximately 85% seen once. This sample is part of a study of blood T cell repertoires in COVID-19. Background on the study: There were acute and convalescent COVID-19 samples, and they came from the United States, Italy and Spain. Sample material is recorded as cDNA or gDNA derived from T cells, B-cell-depleted T cells, or PBMCs.

This receptor was obtained from a woman in her 70s with COVID-19, enrolled during active disease. The sequenced sample consisted of peripheral blood.

The DNA for the CDR3 is TGTGCCAGCAGCTTAGCAGGGGCCACTGAAGCTTTCTTT. It codes for CASSLAGATEAFF. V usage is TRBV7-9 and J usage is TRBJ1-1; tentatively, D is TRBD1 (5 bases). Trimming shortened V by 0 bases and J by 4 bases, and 6 bases separated the two germline ends. The CDR3 loop spans 13 amino acids. Germline loops: CDR1 SEHNR, CDR2 FQNEAQ (reference sequence). Drawing the rest from reference TRBV7-9 and TRBJ1-1, the complete variable domain is DTGVSQNPRHKITKRGQNVTFRCDPISEHNRLYWYRQTLGQGPEFLTYFQNEAQLEKSRLLSDRFSAERPKGSFSTLEIQRTEQGDSAMYLCASSLAGATEAFFGQGTRLTVV.